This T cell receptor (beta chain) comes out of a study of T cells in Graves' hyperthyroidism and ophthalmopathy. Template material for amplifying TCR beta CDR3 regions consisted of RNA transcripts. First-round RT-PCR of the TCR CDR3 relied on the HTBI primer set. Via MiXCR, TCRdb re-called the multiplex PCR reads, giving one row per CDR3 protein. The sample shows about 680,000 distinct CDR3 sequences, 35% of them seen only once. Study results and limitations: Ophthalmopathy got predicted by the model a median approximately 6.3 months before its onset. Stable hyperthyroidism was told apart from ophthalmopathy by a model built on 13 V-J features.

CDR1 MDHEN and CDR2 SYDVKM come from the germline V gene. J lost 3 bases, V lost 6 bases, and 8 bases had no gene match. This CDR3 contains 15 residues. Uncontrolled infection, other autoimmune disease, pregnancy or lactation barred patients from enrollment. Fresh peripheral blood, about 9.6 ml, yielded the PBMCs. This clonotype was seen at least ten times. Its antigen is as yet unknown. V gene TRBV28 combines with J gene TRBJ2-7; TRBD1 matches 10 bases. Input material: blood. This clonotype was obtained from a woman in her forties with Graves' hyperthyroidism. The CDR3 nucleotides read TGTGCCAGCAGGGCCGCGGGGACAGGGGACTACGAGCAGTACTTC. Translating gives CASRAAGTGDYEQYF.